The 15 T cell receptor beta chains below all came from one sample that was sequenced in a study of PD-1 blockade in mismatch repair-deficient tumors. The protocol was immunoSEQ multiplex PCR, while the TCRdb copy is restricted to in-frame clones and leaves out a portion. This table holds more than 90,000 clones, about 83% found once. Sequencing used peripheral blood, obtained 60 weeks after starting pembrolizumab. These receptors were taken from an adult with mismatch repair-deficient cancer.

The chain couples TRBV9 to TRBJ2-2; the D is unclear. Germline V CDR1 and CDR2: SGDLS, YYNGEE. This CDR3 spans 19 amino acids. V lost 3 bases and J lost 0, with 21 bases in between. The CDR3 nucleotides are TGTGCCAGCAGCGAGGGCAGGCTCCCATGGGCTACGAACACCGGGGAGCTGTTTTTT. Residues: CASSEGRLPWATNTGELFF.

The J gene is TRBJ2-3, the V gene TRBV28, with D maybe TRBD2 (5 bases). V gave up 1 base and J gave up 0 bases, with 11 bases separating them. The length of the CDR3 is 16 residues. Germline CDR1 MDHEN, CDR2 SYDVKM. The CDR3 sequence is CASSLLGRDSTDTQYF. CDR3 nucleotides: TGTGCCAGCAGTTTATTGGGTCGGGATAGCACAGATACGCAGTATTTT.

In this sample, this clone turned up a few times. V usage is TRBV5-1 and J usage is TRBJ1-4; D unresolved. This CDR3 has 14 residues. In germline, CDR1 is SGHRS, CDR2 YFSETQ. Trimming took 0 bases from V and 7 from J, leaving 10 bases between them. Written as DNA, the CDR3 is TGCGCCAGCAGCTTGGGACGGGGAGGTGAAAAACTGTTTTTT. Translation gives CASSLGRGGEKLFF.

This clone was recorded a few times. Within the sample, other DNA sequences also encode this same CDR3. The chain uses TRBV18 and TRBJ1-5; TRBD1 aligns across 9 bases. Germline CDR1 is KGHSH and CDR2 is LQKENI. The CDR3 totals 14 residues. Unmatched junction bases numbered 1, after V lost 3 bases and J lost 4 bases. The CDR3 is CASSPGQGNQPQHF. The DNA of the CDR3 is TGTGCCAGCTCACCGGGACAGGGTAATCAGCCCCAGCATTTT.

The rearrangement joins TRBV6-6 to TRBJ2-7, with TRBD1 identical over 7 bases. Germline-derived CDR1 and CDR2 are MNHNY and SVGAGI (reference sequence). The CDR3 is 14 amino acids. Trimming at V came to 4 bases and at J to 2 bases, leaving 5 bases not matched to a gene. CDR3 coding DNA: TGTGCCAGCAGTTCGATACAGGGGCCCTACGAGCAGTACTTC. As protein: CASSSIQGPYEQYF.

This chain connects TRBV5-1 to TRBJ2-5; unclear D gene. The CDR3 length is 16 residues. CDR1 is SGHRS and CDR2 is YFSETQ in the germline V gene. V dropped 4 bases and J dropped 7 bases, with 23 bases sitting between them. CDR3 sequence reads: CASSPGDNSRSGTQYF. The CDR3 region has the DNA TGCGCCAGCAGCCCCGGTGATAACTCGCGATCCGGGACCCAGTACTTC.

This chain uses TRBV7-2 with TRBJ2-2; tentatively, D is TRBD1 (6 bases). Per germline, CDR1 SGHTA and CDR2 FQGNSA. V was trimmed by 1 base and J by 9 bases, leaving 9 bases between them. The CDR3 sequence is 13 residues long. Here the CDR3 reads CASSLEGDRELFF. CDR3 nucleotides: TGTGCCAGCAGCTTAGAGGGGGACCGGGAGCTGTTTTTT.

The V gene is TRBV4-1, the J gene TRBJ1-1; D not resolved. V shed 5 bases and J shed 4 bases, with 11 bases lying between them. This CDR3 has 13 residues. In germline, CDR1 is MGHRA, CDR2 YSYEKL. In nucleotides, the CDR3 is TGCGCCAGCAGCGTCGGGCTAGGCACTGAAGCTTTCTTT. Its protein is CASSVGLGTEAFF.

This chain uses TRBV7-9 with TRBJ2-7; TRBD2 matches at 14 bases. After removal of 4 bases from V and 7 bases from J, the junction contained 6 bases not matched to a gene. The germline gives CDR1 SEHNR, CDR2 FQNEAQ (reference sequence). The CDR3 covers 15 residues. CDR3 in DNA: TGTGCCAGCAGCTCGACTAGCGGGAGGGCTTGGGAGCAGTACTTC. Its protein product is CASSSTSGRAWEQYF.

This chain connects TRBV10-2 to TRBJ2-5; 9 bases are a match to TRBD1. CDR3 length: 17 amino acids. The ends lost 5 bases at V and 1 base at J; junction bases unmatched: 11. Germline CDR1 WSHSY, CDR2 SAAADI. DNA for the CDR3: TGCGCCAGCAGTCCTGGGTACGACAGGGGGTTCCAAGAGACCCAGTACTTC. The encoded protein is CASSPGYDRGFQETQYF.

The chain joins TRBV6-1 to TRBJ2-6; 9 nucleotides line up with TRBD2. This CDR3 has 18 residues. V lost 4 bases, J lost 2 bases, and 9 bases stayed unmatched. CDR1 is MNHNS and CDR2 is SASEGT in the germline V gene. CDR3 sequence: CASSAAGTSWTGANVLTF. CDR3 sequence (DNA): TGTGCCAGCAGTGCCGCCGGGACTAGCTGGACTGGGGCCAACGTCCTGACTTTC.

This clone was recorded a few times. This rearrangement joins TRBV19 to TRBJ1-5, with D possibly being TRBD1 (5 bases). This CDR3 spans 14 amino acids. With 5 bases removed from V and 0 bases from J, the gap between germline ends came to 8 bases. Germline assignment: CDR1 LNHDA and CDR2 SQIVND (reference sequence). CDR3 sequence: CASSGTYSNQPQHF. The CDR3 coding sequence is TGTGCCAGTAGTGGGACGTATAGCAATCAGCCCCAGCATTTT.

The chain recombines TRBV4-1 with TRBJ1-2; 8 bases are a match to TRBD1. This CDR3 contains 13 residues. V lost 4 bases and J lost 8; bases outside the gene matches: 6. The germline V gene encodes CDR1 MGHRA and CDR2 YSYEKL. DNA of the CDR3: TGCGCCAGCAGCCCACGGACAGGGAGAGGCTACACCTTC. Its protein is CASSPRTGRGYTF.

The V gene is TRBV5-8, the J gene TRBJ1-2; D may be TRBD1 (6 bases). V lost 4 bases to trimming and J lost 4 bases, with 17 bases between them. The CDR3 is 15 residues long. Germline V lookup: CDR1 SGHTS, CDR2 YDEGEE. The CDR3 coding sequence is TGTGCCAGCAGCCCCCTGCCACTGGACAGCTATGGCTACACCTTC. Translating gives CASSPLPLDSYGYTF.

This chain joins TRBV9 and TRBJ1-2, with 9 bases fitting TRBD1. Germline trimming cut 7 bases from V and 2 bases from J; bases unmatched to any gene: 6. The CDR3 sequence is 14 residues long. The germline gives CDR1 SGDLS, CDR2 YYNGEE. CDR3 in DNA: TGTGCCAGCCGACGGACAGGGGCCAACTATGGCTACACCTTC. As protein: CASRRTGANYGYTF.